These 18 T cell receptor beta chains were sequenced from one sample in a study of blood T cell repertoires in COVID-19. Using immunoSEQ multiplex PCR, the repertoire was profiled, and TCRdb retains in-frame clones only, with some absent. This sample has over 600,000 clones, with 85% to 90% found just once. The sequencing sample was made of peripheral blood. These TCRs come from a woman aged 18-29 years with acute or convalescent COVID-19.

The chain is built from TRBV7-2 and TRBJ1-6; the D is unclear. Germline V gene sequence: CDR1 SGHTA, CDR2 FQGNSA. This CDR3 comprises 16 residues. Trimming took off 3 bases at V and 9 bases at J, with 18 bases between the two ends. This chain's CDR3 is CASSFYNTGIGSPLHF. CDR3 nucleotide sequence: TGTGCCAGCAGCTTTTACAACACGGGTATCGGTTCACCCCTCCACTTT.

The chain joins TRBV24-1 to TRBJ2-2; 9 nucleotides match TRBD1. Trimming at V came to 4 bases and at J to 3 bases, leaving 5 bases not matched to a gene. The CDR3 spans 16 residues. Germline V lookup: CDR1 KGHDR, CDR2 SFDVKD. This CDR3 reads CATSDPRTGDTGELFF. The CDR3 DNA reads TGTGCCACCAGTGACCCGAGGACAGGGGACACCGGGGAGCTGTTTTTT.

The chain is built from TRBV19 and TRBJ2-7, with TRBD1 identical over 9 bases. The germline gives CDR1 LNHDA, CDR2 SQIVND (reference sequence). CDR3 length: 16 residues. V lost 6 bases, J lost 2 bases, and 11 bases stayed unmatched. For the CDR3, the DNA is TGTGCCAGTAGCCTCCTTGGGACAGGGTTACCCTACGAGCAGTACTTC. Its translation: CASSLLGTGLPYEQYF. Together with reference TRBV19 and TRBJ2-7, the CDR3 gives the full variable domain: DGGITQSPKYLFRKEGQNVTLSCEQNLNHDAMYWYRQDPGQGLRLIYYSQIVNDFQKGDIAEGYSVSREKKESFPLTVTSAQKNPTAFYLCASSLLGTGLPYEQYFGPGTRLTVT.

As to this clone: The same CDR3 can be traced to other DNA sequences in this sample. This chain uses TRBV12-3 or TRBV12-4 with TRBJ1-1, with unresolved D. V shed 5 bases and J shed 2 bases, with 9 bases lying between them. The CDR3 covers 13 residues. The DNA of the CDR3 is TGTGCCAGCAGTCTGGGGAGTAACACTGAAGCTTTCTTT. Translated: CASSLGSNTEAFF.

This chain's CDR3 is CASSSGRASSYEQYF. CDR3 in DNA: TGTGCCAGCAGTTCTGGCAGGGCGAGCTCCTACGAGCAGTACTTC. V is TRBV11-2 and J is TRBJ2-7; possible D gene TRBD1, 5 bases. The length of the CDR3 is 15 residues. Germline CDR1 reads SGHAT; CDR2 reads FQNNGV. V was pared by 6 bases and J by 0 bases, with 15 bases between.

The rearrangement joins TRBV9 to TRBJ1-4, with TRBD1 as a possible D gene (6 bases). Deletions cut 1 base from V and 2 bases from J, with 9 bases between. The CDR3 has 15 residues. CDR1 and CDR2 from the germline V gene are SGDLS and YYNGEE. The CDR3 region is CASSVRGGTNEKLFF. CDR3 nucleotides: TGTGCCAGCAGCGTAAGAGGGGGTACTAATGAAAAACTGTTTTTT.

This chain connects TRBV27 to TRBJ1-2; 8 bases agree with TRBD1. The CDR3 is made up of 13 amino acids. The germline V gene has CDR1 MNHEY and CDR2 SMNVEV (reference sequence). Trimming at V came to 6 bases and at J to 4 bases, leaving 4 bases not matched to a gene. The CDR3 here is CASRPGGSYGYTF. CDR3 in DNA: TGTGCCAGCAGGCCAGGGGGCAGCTATGGCTACACCTTC.

V gene TRBV6-2 or TRBV6-3 combines with J gene TRBJ1-2, with a weak D call TRBD1 (5 bases). The CDR3 extends over 15 amino acids. The germline gives CDR1 MNHEY, CDR2 SVGEGT. V was trimmed by 2 bases and J by 4 bases, leaving 14 bases between them. DNA for the CDR3: TGTGCCAGCAGTTACATGGACACTAATCCCTATGGCTACACCTTC. Its protein is CASSYMDTNPYGYTF.

The chain joins TRBV6-4 to TRBJ2-3, with a tentative D call TRBD2 (5 bases). Germline CDR1 and CDR2: MRHNA and SNTAGT. CDR3 length: 14 amino acids. V was shortened by 3 bases and J by 8 bases, with 15 bases between the two germline ends. CDR3 amino acids: CASSEATPGFTQYF. The CDR3, as DNA: TGTGCCAGCAGTGAGGCTACCCCGGGGTTTACGCAGTATTTT.

This chain joins TRBV19 and TRBJ1-1, with 8 bases fitting TRBD1. The germline V gene has CDR1 LNHDA and CDR2 SQIVND (reference sequence). CDR3 length: 19 amino acids. Germline trimming cut 7 bases from V and 1 base from J; bases unmatched to any gene: 20. The CDR3 nucleotides are TGTGCCAGTACAACGACGGCCCTAGACAGGGGCTGGAGGAACACTGAAGCTTTCTTT. It specifies CASTTTALDRGWRNTEAFF.

V gene TRBV2 combines with J gene TRBJ1-3, with D possibly being TRBD1 (6 bases). Trimming removed 4 bases from V and 0 bases from J, with 10 bases in between. The germline V gene encodes CDR1 SNHLY and CDR2 FYNNEI. This CDR3 spans 15 amino acids. The CDR3 DNA reads TGTGCCAGCAGTGGTCAGGGACACTCTGGAAACACCATATATTTT. It encodes CASSGQGHSGNTIYF.

V is TRBV12-3 or TRBV12-4 and J is TRBJ2-1; TRBD1 might be the D (5 bases). This CDR3 is built from 13 residues. The V gene lost 8 bases and the J gene lost 7 bases, with 15 bases spanning the gap. CDR3 sequence: CASAPGRNNEQFF. In nucleotides, the CDR3 is TGTGCCAGCGCGCCAGGGCGGAATAATGAGCAGTTCTTC.

The count of this clone is one. The genes are TRBV7-6 and TRBJ2-5; 13 nucleotides line up with TRBD2. V was clipped by 5 bases and J by 0 bases; unmatched bases: 12. This CDR3 has 19 residues. Germline-derived CDR1 and CDR2 are SGHVS and FNYEAQ. CDR3 nucleotide sequence: TGTGCCAGCAGCGAAGGACTAGCGGGGGCCTTTACGTACCAAGAGACCCAGTACTTC. It yields the protein CASSEGLAGAFTYQETQYF.

The V call is TRBV6-5, the J call TRBJ2-5; D perhaps matches TRBD2 (5 bases). The CDR3 length is 13 residues. V lost 6 bases to trimming and J lost 8 bases, with 16 bases between them. Germline V CDR1 and CDR2: MNHEY, SVGAGI. CDR3 in DNA: TGTGCCAGCAGAACTCAAGGACGGGGAACCCAGTACTTC. It encodes CASRTQGRGTQYF.

The chain employs TRBV9 and TRBJ1-4; D is ambiguous. The germline gives CDR1 SGDLS, CDR2 YYNGEE. Trimming took 3 bases from V and 0 from J, leaving 12 bases between them. This CDR3 is built from 16 residues. This chain's CDR3 is CASSGSLVTTNEKLFF. The CDR3, as DNA: TGTGCCAGCAGCGGTTCACTGGTCACAACTAATGAAAAACTGTTTTTT. The entire variable domain, with the rest obtained from reference TRBV9 and TRBJ1-4, is as follows: DSGVTQTPKHLITATGQRVTLRCSPRSGDLSVYWYQQSLDQGLQFLIQYYNGEERAKGNILERFSAQQFPDLHSELNLSSLELGDSALYFCASSGSLVTTNEKLFFGSGTQLSVL.

The sample holds one count of this clone. The same CDR3 is also encoded by other DNA sequences in this sample. The rearrangement joins TRBV27 to TRBJ2-7, with D perhaps matching TRBD2 (5 bases). The length of the CDR3 is 12 residues. Germline assignment: CDR1 MNHEY and CDR2 SMNVEV (reference sequence). Between the trimmed V and J ends, which lost 2 bases and 5 bases, there was a span of 7 bases. The CDR3 nucleotides read TGTGCCAGCAGTTTAGCGGGTAACGAGCAGTACTTC. It yields the protein CASSLAGNEQYF.

A single count supports this clone. V gene TRBV5-6 combines with J gene TRBJ2-2; perhaps TRBD1 as D (6 bases). The CDR3 runs to 17 residues. V was shortened by 0 bases and J by 2 bases, with 14 bases between the two germline ends. Germline V lookup: CDR1 SGHDT, CDR2 YYEEEE. The CDR3 nucleotides are TGTGCCAGCAGCTTGGATAGGGGACACCTTAACACCGGGGAGCTGTTTTTT. It is translated as CASSLDRGHLNTGELFF.

This clone occurred once. The chain employs TRBV5-8 and TRBJ1-1, with 8 bases identical to TRBD1. The CDR3 extends over 15 amino acids. V dropped 6 bases and J dropped 3; count of bases not matched to a gene: 10. Germline values: CDR1 SGHTS, CDR2 YDEGEE. Here the CDR3 reads CASTTDRARHTEAFF. CDR3 DNA: TGTGCCAGCACCACGGACAGGGCTCGGCACACTGAAGCTTTCTTT.